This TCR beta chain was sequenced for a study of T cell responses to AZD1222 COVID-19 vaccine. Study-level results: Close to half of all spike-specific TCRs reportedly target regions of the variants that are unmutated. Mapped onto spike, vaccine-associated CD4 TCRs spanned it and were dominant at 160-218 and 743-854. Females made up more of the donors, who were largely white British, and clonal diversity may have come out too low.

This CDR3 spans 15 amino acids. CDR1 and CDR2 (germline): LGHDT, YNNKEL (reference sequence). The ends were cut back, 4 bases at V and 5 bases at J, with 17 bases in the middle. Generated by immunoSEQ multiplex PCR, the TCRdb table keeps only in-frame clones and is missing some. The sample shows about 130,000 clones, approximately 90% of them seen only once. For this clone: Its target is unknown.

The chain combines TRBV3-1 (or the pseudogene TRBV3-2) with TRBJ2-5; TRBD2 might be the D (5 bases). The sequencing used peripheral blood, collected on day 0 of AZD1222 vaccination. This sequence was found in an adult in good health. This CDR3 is CASSPSLTRRETQYF. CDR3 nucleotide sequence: TGTGCCAGCAGCCCTTCGCTTACTAGGAGGGAGACCCAGTACTTC.